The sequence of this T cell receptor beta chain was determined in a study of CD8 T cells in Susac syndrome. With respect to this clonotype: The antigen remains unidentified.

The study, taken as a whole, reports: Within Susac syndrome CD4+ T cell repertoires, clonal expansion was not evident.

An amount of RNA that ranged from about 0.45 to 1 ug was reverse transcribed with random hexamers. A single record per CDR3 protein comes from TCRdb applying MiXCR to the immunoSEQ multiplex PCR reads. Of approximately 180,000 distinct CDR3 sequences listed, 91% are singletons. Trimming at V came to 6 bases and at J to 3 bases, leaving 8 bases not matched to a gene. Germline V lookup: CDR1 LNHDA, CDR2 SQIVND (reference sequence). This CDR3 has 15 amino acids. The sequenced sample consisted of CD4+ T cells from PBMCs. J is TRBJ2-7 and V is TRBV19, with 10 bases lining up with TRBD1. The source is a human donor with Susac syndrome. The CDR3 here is CASSSRDRGGYEQYF. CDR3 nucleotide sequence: TGTGCCAGTAGCTCACGGGACAGGGGCGGCTACGAGCAGTACTTC.